This T cell receptor beta chain was retrieved from a study of OX40 agonist ivuxolimab in advanced cancers. Whole-study results and caveats: CD8+ T cells were the subset that, on average, had more expanded clones than CD4+.

TCRdb keeps only in-frame clones here, not all; method: immunoSEQ multiplex PCR. The table records about 70,000 clones, approximately 89% of them present only once. Germline V gene sequence: CDR1 LGHNA, CDR2 YNFKEQ. The CDR3 runs 13 residues. J gave up 8 bases and V 4 bases, and 7 bases lay outside the gene matches. The sample holds one count of this clone. What it binds is unknown. This TCR was sampled from an adult with an advanced solid tumor such as melanoma, head and neck, liver or kidney cancer. V and J are TRBV4-2 and TRBJ1-2, with TRBD1 identical over 7 bases. The source material was CD4+ or CD8+ T cells sorted from blood, sampled in a trial of the OX40 agonist ivuxolimab. Written as DNA, the CDR3 is TGTGCCAGCAGCCGAGCAACAGGGGACGGCTACACCTTC. This codes for CASSRATGDGYTF.